The clone carrying this T cell receptor (beta chain) appeared a few times. The antigen is unknown. V trimming: 6 bases; J trimming: 9 bases; junction bases outside the gene matches: 5. Germline V gives CDR1 SEHNR, CDR2 FQNEAQ (reference sequence). The CDR3 sequence is 14 residues long. This sample is part of a study of beta chain features in type 1 diabetes. General study findings and limits: TCRB repertoires of naive, central memory and Treg cells appeared more similar among patients than among healthy donors. Patients with type 1 diabetes showed fewer VDJ junction insertions and more deletions.

The entirety of the isolated RNA underwent reverse transcription, so expressed TCRB transcripts were sequenced. This table comes from immunoSEQ multiplex PCR, and its TCRdb copy is limited to in-frame clones, with some not included. The table has over 500,000 clones, roughly 16% seen once. The gene calls are TRBV7-9 and TRBJ2-1; 13 bases map to TRBD2. This receptor was identified in a young man in good health. The sequencing input was naive CD4+ T cells from blood. CDR3 DNA: TGTGCCAGCAGGAGACTAGCGGGGGGAGTTGAGCAGTTCTTC. This codes for CASRRLAGGVEQFF.